Below, 27 T cell receptor beta chains from the same sample are listed, as sequenced in a study of graft-versus-host responses after intestinal transplantation (dated by TCRdb to the early 2020s). The time point label corresponds to: cells obtained before transplantation from donor or recipient. The receptor library was made with the immunoSEQ multiplex PCR assay. Held by TCRdb, this immuneACCESS table contains in-frame sequences only and omits some clones. Under half of the omission traces to an unresolved V gene where checked; the cause of the rest is unknown. This sample is represented by around 100,000 clones; approximately 93% of them were singletons. The ten biggest clones cover roughly 1% of the sample. These receptors have no identified antigens. This material consisted of unstimulated CD8+ T cells sorted from spleen or lymph node cells, taken before transplant. These receptors originate from a human donor who was the organ donor for an intestinal transplant.

The chain recombines TRBV6-1 with TRBJ1-4; no reliable D call. Trimming shortened V by 8 bases and J by 0 bases, and 4 bases separated the two germline ends. CDR3 length equals 12 residues. In germline, CDR1 is MNHNS, CDR2 SASEGT. The CDR3 DNA is TGTGCCAGCTCGTCAACTAATGAAAAACTGTTTTTT. As protein: CASSSTNEKLFF.

This sequence joins TRBV28 and TRBJ1-1, with TRBD1 matching 10 bases. The V and J ends lost 0 bases and 6 bases, in that order; junction bases with no gene match: 7. Germline V gene data show CDR1 as MDHEN and CDR2 as SYDVKM. The CDR3 consists of 16 residues. The CDR3 is CASSLWAAGQGSEAFF. The DNA of the CDR3 is TGTGCCAGCAGTTTATGGGCGGCGGGACAGGGGTCTGAAGCTTTCTTT.

The CDR3 is CASSQSLQLRVDGYTF. The CDR3 DNA sequence: TGTGCCAGCAGCCAATCCCTCCAGCTGCGGGTTGATGGCTACACCTTC. This rearrangement joins TRBV16 to TRBJ1-2; D is unclear. The CDR3 is made up of 16 amino acids. V was clipped by 0 bases and J by 6 bases, with 17 bases between them. Germline CDR1 is KGHSY and CDR2 is FQNENV.

The chain carries TRBV7-6 and TRBJ2-1, with 7 bases aligning to TRBD1. Losses at the gene ends were 1 base for V and 4 bases for J; bases not matched to a gene: 7. This CDR3 has 16 amino acids. Germline V gene data show CDR1 as SGHVS and CDR2 as FNYEAQ. CDR3 sequence reads: CASSLGMGDSYNEQFF. In nucleotides, the CDR3 is TGTGCCAGCAGCTTAGGGATGGGGGACAGTTACAATGAGCAGTTCTTC.

This clone appeared once. J is TRBJ2-7 and V is TRBV7-9; D call uncertain. The V and J ends lost 3 bases and 3 bases respectively, with 6 bases between them. Germline V gene lookup returns CDR1 SEHNR and CDR2 FQNEAQ (reference sequence). The CDR3 totals 12 residues. The CDR3 DNA follows: TGTGCCAGCAGCTTTTTCAGCTACGAGCAGTACTTC. This gives the protein CASSFFSYEQYF.

This sequence joins TRBV4-3 and TRBJ2-4, with TRBD2 matching over 9 bases. The CDR3 sequence is 16 residues long. J lost 3 bases, V lost 1 base, and 4 bases had no gene match. Looked up from germline, CDR1 is LGHNA and CDR2 is YSLEER. This CDR3 reads CASSQVGGGDKNIQYF. The CDR3 DNA sequence: TGCGCCAGCAGCCAAGTGGGCGGGGGGGACAAAAACATTCAGTACTTC.

This rearrangement joins TRBV5-1 to TRBJ1-1; D remains ambiguous. The CDR3 sequence is 14 residues long. Trimming stripped 2 bases from V and 1 base from J, with 9 bases between. The germline V gene has CDR1 SGHRS and CDR2 YFSETQ. The CDR3 coding sequence is TGCGCCAGCAGCTTTTCATTCGGGAACACTGAAGCTTTCTTT. Amino acids: CASSFSFGNTEAFF.

The V and J genes are TRBV27 and TRBJ1-2; D is unresolved. Trimming removed 7 bases at V and 1 base at J, with 10 bases between. The CDR3 has 13 residues. CDR1 MNHEY and CDR2 SMNVEV come from the germline V gene (reference sequence). CDR3 DNA: TGTGCCAGCACCAAGGGCATTAACTATGGCTACACCTTC. Translation: CASTKGINYGYTF.

V gene TRBV19 combines with J gene TRBJ1-1; 9 bases match TRBD1. CDR3 length equals 14 residues. Germline V gene lookup returns CDR1 LNHDA and CDR2 SQIVND (reference sequence). With 3 bases clipped from V and 4 bases from J, the junction kept 3 bases outside the gene matches. Here the CDR3 DNA reads TGTGCCAGTAGTATCTTGGGACAGGGCACTGAAGCTTTCTTT. It is translated as CASSILGQGTEAFF.

V gene TRBV5-4 combines with J gene TRBJ2-1, with D uncertain. The CDR3 has 13 residues. Germline-derived CDR1 and CDR2 are SGHNT and YYREEE (reference sequence). The V end was cut by 2 bases, the J end by 9 bases, with 12 bases between. The CDR3 DNA is TGTGCCAGCAGCTTTATTACTTCCGTTGAGCAGTTCTTC. Translation gives CASSFITSVEQFF.

The chain combines TRBV5-1 with TRBJ1-3, with 10 bases matching TRBD1. This CDR3 comprises 17 residues. Trimming removed 0 bases from V and 0 bases from J; junction bases left unmatched: 3. Germline lookup yields CDR1 SGHRS and CDR2 YFSETQ. CDR3 sequence: CASSLGTGGISGNTIYF. The CDR3 DNA reads as TGCGCCAGCAGCTTGGGGACAGGGGGTATCTCTGGAAACACCATATATTTT.

V usage is TRBV15 and J usage is TRBJ2-1; TRBD2 agrees at 11 bases. V was pared by 5 bases and J by 0 bases, with 12 bases of the junction left unmatched. In germline, CDR1 is LNHNV, CDR2 YYDKDF (reference sequence). The CDR3 loop spans 19 amino acids. CDR3 DNA: TGTGCCACCAGCCGGCCGGGACTAGCGGCCATAAGCTCCTACAATGAGCAGTTCTTC. Its protein is CATSRPGLAAISSYNEQFF.

The chain uses TRBV27 and TRBJ2-2, with D perhaps TRBD1 or TRBD2 (6 bases each). The V end lost 11 bases, the J end lost 5 bases, and 15 bases lay between the germline ends. Germline loops: CDR1 MNHEY, CDR2 SMNVEV (reference sequence). CDR3 size: 13 residues. CDR3 in DNA: TGTGCCGGCATCGGGGGCCGGACCGGGGAGCTGTTTTTT. It codes for CAGIGGRTGELFF.

This clone has a single count. This rearrangement joins TRBV2 to TRBJ2-7; 8 nucleotides match TRBD1. Germline V gives CDR1 SNHLY, CDR2 FYNNEI. The CDR3 is made up of 15 amino acids. The V and J ends lost 3 bases and 3 bases, in that order; junction bases with no gene match: 7. The DNA for the CDR3 is TGTGCCAGCAGTGAGGCCAGGGGGCTGCGCTACGAGCAGTACTTC. Its protein is CASSEARGLRYEQYF. Together with reference TRBV2 and TRBJ2-7, the CDR3 gives the full variable domain: EPEVTQTPSHQVTQMGQEVILRCVPISNHLYFYWYRQILGQKVEFLVSFYNNEISEKSEIFDDQFSVERPDGSNFTLKIRSTKLEDSAMYFCASSEARGLRYEQYFGPGTRLTVT.

The genes are TRBV6-1 and TRBJ1-2, with 10 positions matching TRBD1. The CDR3 extends over 17 amino acids. Germline values: CDR1 MNHNS, CDR2 SASEGT. With V trimmed by 1 base and J by 6 bases, 11 bases remained unmatched. CDR3 protein: CASSEGQGAWGLDGYTF. As DNA, the CDR3 is TGTGCCAGCAGTGAAGGACAGGGGGCTTGGGGTTTAGATGGCTACACCTTC.

This clone was seen once. The gene calls are TRBV6-6 and TRBJ2-1; D unresolved. With 4 bases removed from V and 8 bases from J, the gap between germline ends came to 9 bases. This CDR3 is built from 12 residues. Germline V CDR1 and CDR2: MNHNY, SVGAGI (reference sequence). CDR3 DNA: TGTGCCAGCAGTTTCGACCGAGATGAGCAGTTCTTC. It yields the protein CASSFDRDEQFF.

The chain links TRBV9 to TRBJ2-3, with D uncertain. CDR3 length: 13 residues. With 4 bases removed from V and 4 bases from J, the gap between germline ends came to 10 bases. Germline V gene sequence: CDR1 SGDLS, CDR2 YYNGEE. The CDR3 sequence: CASSTSYADTQYF. The CDR3 DNA reads TGTGCCAGCAGCACCTCGTACGCAGATACGCAGTATTTT.

The V call is TRBV2, the J call TRBJ2-3; TRBD1 matches at 9 bases. The V gene's germline CDR1 is SNHLY and CDR2 FYNNEI. The CDR3 has 17 residues. The junction had 12 bases not matched to a gene; V was cut back by 3 bases and J by 5 bases. CDR3 residues: CASSDRTGVNVGDTQYF. The CDR3, as DNA: TGTGCCAGCAGTGATCGGACAGGGGTGAATGTGGGAGATACGCAGTATTTT. Based on the CDR3 plus reference TRBV2 and TRBJ2-3, the full variable domain is EPEVTQTPSHQVTQMGQEVILRCVPISNHLYFYWYRQILGQKVEFLVSFYNNEISEKSEIFDDQFSVERPDGSNFTLKIRSTKLEDSAMYFCASSDRTGVNVGDTQYFGPGTRLTVL.

V gene TRBV28 combines with J gene TRBJ2-5, with 8 bases lining up with TRBD1. CDR3 length: 15 residues. Germline trimming cut 5 bases from V and 2 bases from J; bases unmatched to any gene: 7. The germline V gene encodes CDR1 MDHEN and CDR2 SYDVKM. Here the CDR3 reads CASSLRQGRQETQYF. The CDR3 DNA reads as TGTGCCAGCAGTCTACGACAGGGGCGACAAGAGACCCAGTACTTC.

The chain uses TRBV19 and TRBJ2-2, with a possible D match to TRBD1 (6 bases). V shed 4 bases and J shed 5 bases, with 14 bases lying between them. The V gene's germline CDR1 is LNHDA and CDR2 SQIVND (reference sequence). This CDR3 comprises 15 residues. CDR3 region: CASSRAGAFTGELFF. The CDR3 DNA reads TGTGCCAGTAGTAGAGCAGGGGCCTTTACCGGGGAGCTGTTTTTT.

CDR3 sequence reads: CASSTGTSLETQYF. The DNA for the CDR3 is TGTGCCAGCAGTACCGGGACTAGCTTGGAGACCCAGTACTTC. The chain is built from TRBV7-2 and TRBJ2-5, with 9 bases matching TRBD2. The CDR3 has 14 amino acids. The junction had 7 bases not matched to a gene; V was cut back by 6 bases and J by 5 bases. CDR1 and CDR2 (germline): SGHTA, FQGNSA.

In the case of this clone: The CDR3 carries no conserved terminal phenylalanine or tryptophan, so it likely arises from a read error. J is TRBJ2-7 and V is TRBV28; TRBD2 matches 13 bases. CDR3 length: 15 amino acids. Germline loops: CDR1 MDHEN, CDR2 SYDVKM. V trimming: 4 bases; J trimming: 5 bases; junction bases outside the gene matches: 5. The CDR3 DNA is TGTGCCAGCAGTTCCGGGACTAGCGGGATCCACGAGCAGTACCTC. Translation: CASSSGTSGIHEQYL.

The chain couples TRBV4-2 to TRBJ2-3, with D maybe TRBD2 (6 bases). V was trimmed by 4 bases and J by 2 bases, leaving 10 bases between them. CDR1 LGHNA and CDR2 YNFKEQ come from the germline V gene. This CDR3 has 14 residues. The CDR3: CASSRGLITDTQYF. The CDR3 DNA reads as TGTGCCAGCAGCCGGGGACTGATCACAGATACGCAGTATTTT.

V and J are TRBV6-5 and TRBJ1-6, with a weak D call TRBD1 (5 bases). The CDR3 is made up of 14 amino acids. Looked up from germline, CDR1 is MNHEY and CDR2 is SVGAGI. V dropped 2 bases and J dropped 9 bases, with 11 bases sitting between them. The CDR3 DNA is TGTGCCAGCAGTTACGGAGGTGGGGGTTCACCCCTCCACTTT. Translating gives CASSYGGGGSPLHF.

The chain carries TRBV28 and TRBJ2-4; no firm D call. V lost 0 bases and J 1 base, leaving 1 base between the germline ends. The CDR3 has 13 amino acids. The germline CDR1 and CDR2 sequences are MDHEN and SYDVKM. CDR3: CASSLWAKNIQYF. The CDR3 nucleotides are TGTGCCAGCAGTTTATGGGCCAAAAACATTCAGTACTTC.

This chain links TRBV15 with TRBJ2-7; no clear D gene. The CDR3 sequence is 16 residues long. The germline V and J ends were trimmed by 1 base and 6 bases, with 19 bases remaining between them. Looked up from germline, CDR1 is LNHNV and CDR2 is YYDKDF (reference sequence). As DNA, the CDR3 is TGTGCCACCAGCAGAGCGGAATTCGCGCTTCGAGGCGAGCAGTACTTC. Translating gives CATSRAEFALRGEQYF.

The rearrangement joins TRBV4-3 to TRBJ2-3; 11 bases map to TRBD2. The V gene's germline CDR1 is LGHNA and CDR2 YSLEER. The CDR3 consists of 15 residues. Germline trimming cut 5 bases from V and 5 bases from J; bases unmatched to any gene: 6. This CDR3 reads CASSFHSGREDTQYF. The DNA for the CDR3 is TGCGCCAGCAGCTTCCATAGCGGGAGGGAAGATACGCAGTATTTT.